These 23 T cell receptor beta chains share one sample of origin, sequenced in a study of cytomegalovirus exposure and HLA in healthy donors (dated by TCRdb to between 2016 and 2019). Library preparation employed the immunoSEQ multiplex PCR assay. The multiplex PCR relied on a mix of 60 forward primers for TCR Vbeta segments and 13 reverse primers for TCR Jbeta segments. This immuneACCESS table, as held by TCRdb, lists in-frame sequences with V and J called but not all clones. Of the missing ones, under half trace to an unresolved V gene in checked studies; the others have no known cause. This sample holds under 250,000 clones; roughly 85% were observed only once. The top ten clones comprise roughly 4.5% of the sample. Sequencing was performed on PBMCs. The origin of the receptors is a woman aged 30 to 39 in good health and CMV-seropositive.

This chain uses TRBV4-1 with TRBJ2-7, with 7 bases fitting TRBD2. The CDR3 consists of 14 residues. Per the germline V gene, CDR1 is MGHRA and CDR2 is YSYEKL. Trimming cost V 11 bases and J 4 bases; bases outside gene matches: 14. The CDR3 is CASATGVGGYEQYF. In nucleotides, the CDR3 is TGCGCCTCAGCCACGGGGGTGGGGGGGTACGAGCAGTACTTC.

V and J are TRBV11-2 and TRBJ1-3; D remains unclear. This CDR3 is built from 16 residues. Trimming shortened V by 2 bases and J by 2 bases, and 13 bases separated the two germline ends. Germline loops: CDR1 SGHAT, CDR2 FQNNGV. CDR3: CASSLNRDYPGNTIYF. The CDR3 DNA sequence: TGTGCCAGCAGCTTAAACAGAGATTATCCTGGAAACACCATATATTTT.

The rearrangement uses TRBV9 and TRBJ2-2; tentatively, D is TRBD1 (6 bases). The ends were cut back, 0 bases at V and 6 bases at J, with 9 bases in the middle. Germline V gives CDR1 SGDLS, CDR2 YYNGEE. The CDR3 runs 14 residues. CDR3 sequence: CASSVVGGSGELFF. In nucleotides, the CDR3 is TGTGCCAGCAGCGTAGTAGGGGGTTCCGGGGAGCTGTTTTTT.

The chain is built from TRBV5-6 and TRBJ2-7, with 7 bases fitting TRBD2. From germline, CDR1 is SGHDT and CDR2 YYEEEE. Germline trimming cut 0 bases from V and 9 bases from J; bases unmatched to any gene: 12. The CDR3 covers 15 residues. CDR3 nucleotides: TGTGCCAGCAGCTTGGCCCCTAGCGGTCAACAGAGGCAGTACTTC. This encodes CASSLAPSGQQRQYF.

The rearrangement uses TRBV11-2 and TRBJ2-7, with 13 nucleotides matching TRBD2. CDR3 length equals 15 residues. The germline V gene encodes CDR1 SGHAT and CDR2 FQNNGV. J was trimmed by 7 bases and V by 5 bases; bases with no gene match: 8. CDR3 region: CASSTRTSGSWEQYF. The CDR3 DNA reads TGTGCCAGCAGCACAAGGACTAGCGGGAGCTGGGAGCAGTACTTC.

This clone occurred a few times. Other DNA sequences in the same sample also yield this CDR3. The CDR3 reads CASSRGTSGQETQYF. The CDR3 DNA reads as TGTGCCAGCAGCCGCGGGACTAGCGGTCAAGAGACCCAGTACTTC. J is TRBJ2-5 and V is TRBV4-2; TRBD2 aligns across 11 bases. Losses at the gene ends were 4 bases for V and 2 bases for J; bases not matched to a gene: 3. Germline CDR1 LGHNA, CDR2 YNFKEQ. The CDR3 has 15 amino acids.

The rearrangement links TRBV7-7 to TRBJ2-1, with D possibly being TRBD2 (5 bases). Germline V gives CDR1 SSHAT, CDR2 FNYEAQ (reference sequence). This CDR3 contains 14 residues. V lost 1 base and J 6 bases, leaving 10 bases between the germline ends. The CDR3 loop is CASSLEAVPNEQFF. CDR3 in DNA: TGTGCCAGCAGCTTAGAAGCGGTCCCCAATGAGCAGTTCTTC. The whole variable domain, filled in from reference TRBV7-7 and TRBJ2-1, reads GAGVSQSPRYKVTKRGQDVTLRCDPISSHATLYWYQQALGQGPEFLTYFNYEAQPDKSGLPSDRFSAERPEGSISTLTIQRTEQRDSAMYRCASSLEAVPNEQFFGPGTRLTVL.

J is TRBJ1-1 and V is TRBV29-1, with D unresolved. This CDR3 spans 13 amino acids. Germline V gene sequence: CDR1 SQVTM, CDR2 ANQGSEA. V gave up 4 bases and J gave up 0 bases, with 9 bases separating them. CDR3 bases: TGCAGCGTTGCCGGACTCTTGAACACTGAAGCTTTCTTT. Protein product: CSVAGLLNTEAFF.

J is TRBJ2-7 and V is TRBV6-6; the match to TRBD1 covers 8 bases. Looked up from germline, CDR1 is MNHNY and CDR2 is SVGAGI (reference sequence). J gave up 1 base and V 0 bases, and 5 bases lay outside the gene matches. The CDR3 spans 16 residues. The CDR3 sequence: CASSYSGQGPSYEQYF. The CDR3 region has the DNA TGTGCCAGCAGTTACTCAGGACAGGGTCCATCCTACGAGCAGTACTTC.

This clone was seen only a few times. This rearrangement joins TRBV10-2 to TRBJ1-5, with 10 positions matching TRBD1. CDR3 length equals 15 residues. With V trimmed by 2 bases and J by 2 bases, 0 bases remained unmatched. Germline values: CDR1 WSHSY, CDR2 SAAADI. The CDR3 bases are TGCGCCAGCAGTGAGGGACAGGGGGGCAATCAGCCCCAGCATTTT. Translating it yields CASSEGQGGNQPQHF.

This clone showed up just once. This chain connects TRBV27 to TRBJ2-7, with 7 positions matching TRBD1. The V gene end was trimmed by 5 bases and the J gene end by 0 bases; junction bases not matched to a gene: 7. Germline CDR1 and CDR2: MNHEY and SMNVEV (reference sequence). The length of the CDR3 is 15 residues. The CDR3 spells CASSPNWDSSYEQYF. The DNA for the CDR3 is TGTGCCAGCAGTCCTAACTGGGACAGCTCCTACGAGCAGTACTTC.

V and J are TRBV4-3 and TRBJ2-3; TRBD1 matches at 9 bases. V gave up 0 bases and J gave up 6 bases; unmatched junction bases: 10. CDR1 is LGHNA, CDR2 YSLEER, per germline. The CDR3 is made up of 17 amino acids. The CDR3 reads CASSQENRDRASDTQYF. The CDR3 region has the DNA TGCGCCAGCAGCCAAGAAAACCGGGACAGGGCGTCGGATACGCAGTATTTT.

The rearrangement links TRBV11-3 to TRBJ2-7, with TRBD2 as a possible D gene (6 bases). The CDR3 runs 16 residues. Germline V gene data show CDR1 as SGHNT and CDR2 as YENEEA. V dropped 0 bases and J dropped 6 bases, with 18 bases sitting between them. The CDR3 spells CASSLEAPLARAEQYF. DNA for the CDR3: TGTGCCAGCAGCTTAGAGGCCCCCCTAGCGAGGGCCGAGCAGTACTTC.

V gene TRBV6-4 combines with J gene TRBJ1-6; D is unclear. Germline CDR1 MRHNA, CDR2 SNTAGT. This CDR3 has 13 residues. The ends were cut back, 6 bases at V and 7 bases at J, with 10 bases in the middle. The DNA of the CDR3 is TGTGCCAGCAGCCGGGGTGGCAATTCACCCCTCCACTTT. Translated: CASSRGGNSPLHF.

The genes are TRBV19 and TRBJ2-6, with 8 bases aligning to TRBD1. Per the germline V gene, CDR1 is LNHDA and CDR2 is SQIVND (reference sequence). J lost 2 bases, V lost 5 bases, and 5 bases had no gene match. This CDR3 has 16 residues. The CDR3 here is CASSDGQGAGANVLTF. The CDR3, as DNA: TGTGCCAGTAGTGATGGACAGGGCGCTGGGGCCAACGTCCTGACTTTC.

The chain joins TRBV11-2 to TRBJ2-3; 10 bases align to TRBD2. V was clipped by 3 bases and J by 0 bases; unmatched bases: 12. CDR3 size: 19 residues. Germline CDR1 SGHAT, CDR2 FQNNGV. The CDR3 sequence is CASSLSGGGLGISTDTQYF. The DNA for the CDR3 is TGTGCCAGCAGCTTGAGCGGGGGGGGATTGGGGATTAGCACAGATACGCAGTATTTT.

The chain's CDR3 is CASSLEGTNTGELFF. The CDR3, as DNA: TGCGCCAGCAGCTTGGAGGGGACGAACACCGGGGAGCTGTTTTTT. V and J are TRBV5-1 and TRBJ2-2; a possible D gene is TRBD1 (5 bases). The CDR3 has 15 amino acids. Looked up from germline, CDR1 is SGHRS and CDR2 is YFSETQ. V lost 0 bases and J lost 0, with 6 bases in between.

The V gene is TRBV19, the J gene TRBJ1-5; 8 bases are shared with TRBD1. Germline V lookup: CDR1 LNHDA, CDR2 SQIVND (reference sequence). This CDR3 has 15 residues. V lost 1 base to trimming and J lost 7 bases; unmatched junction nucleotides: 6. CDR3 nucleotides: TGTGCCAGTAGTATAGTGGCAGGGGGCAGGCAGCCCCAGCATTTT. Translating gives CASSIVAGGRQPQHF.

The chain carries TRBV6-5 and TRBJ2-1; 9 positions agree with TRBD2. V was pared by 0 bases and J by 6 bases, with 6 bases of the junction left unmatched. Germline CDR1 reads MNHEY; CDR2 reads SVGAGI. This CDR3 has 16 amino acids. Written as DNA, the CDR3 is TGTGCCAGCAGTTACTCTCCTAGCGGGGTTGGCAATGAGCAGTTCTTC. Its protein product is CASSYSPSGVGNEQFF.

This clone was seen a single time. The CDR3 nucleotides are TGTGCCAGCTCATTAACAGGGACGGGCCACGAGCAGTACTTC. It yields the protein CASSLTGTGHEQYF. V gene TRBV25-1 combines with J gene TRBJ2-7; weak D call: TRBD1 (6 bases). Trimming took off 8 bases at V and 5 bases at J, with 19 bases between the two ends. The CDR3 has 14 amino acids. CDR1 and CDR2 from the germline V gene are MGHDK and SYGVNS.

The chain uses TRBV15 and TRBJ1-1, with 12 bases aligning to TRBD1. This CDR3 spans 14 amino acids. Germline V gene data show CDR1 as LNHNV and CDR2 as YYDKDF (reference sequence). The V gene end was trimmed by 5 bases and the J gene end by 5 bases; junction bases not matched to a gene: 3. Here the CDR3 reads CATSGDRGPTEAFF. In DNA, the CDR3 is TGTGCCACCAGCGGGGACAGGGGGCCGACTGAAGCTTTCTTT.

J is TRBJ1-3 and V is TRBV5-3; D is unresolved. TRBV5-3 is an ORF for which the function is uncertain. The CDR3 extends over 15 amino acids. Trimming took 5 bases from V and 0 from J, leaving 12 bases between them. Here the CDR3 reads CARSFEGPSGNTIYF. CDR3 nucleotide sequence: TGTGCCAGAAGTTTCGAGGGCCCCTCTGGAAACACCATATATTTT.

V is TRBV6-5 and J is TRBJ2-7; 8 nucleotides line up with TRBD1. Trimming at V came to 1 base and at J to 6 bases, leaving 2 bases not matched to a gene. Germline values: CDR1 MNHEY, CDR2 SVGAGI. CDR3 length: 13 amino acids. This chain's CDR3 is CASSYFTGGEQYF. CDR3 bases: TGTGCCAGCAGTTACTTCACAGGGGGCGAGCAGTACTTC.